This paragraph covers one TCR beta chain sequence. V lost 3 bases and J 5 bases, leaving 10 bases between the germline ends. The CDR3 length is 14 residues. Germline CDR1 reads SGHTA; CDR2 reads FQGTGA. Sequenced by immunoSEQ multiplex PCR; TCRdb stores in-frame clones only, minus some. This table has a few hundred thousand clones, more than 70% appearing once. This specimen comes from a study of blood T cell repertoires in COVID-19. The wider study: COVID-19 samples collected from the United States, Italy and Spain covered acute and convalescent phases.

Seattle enrolled patients during active infection and tracked them longitudinally. This receptor was taken from a woman aged 55-75 years with COVID-19, enrolled during active disease. The source material was peripheral blood. The chain is built from TRBV7-3 and TRBJ2-2; a possible D gene is TRBD1 (5 bases). This CDR3 is CASSFQGWTGELFF. In DNA, the CDR3 is TGTGCCAGCAGCTTCCAGGGTTGGACCGGGGAGCTGTTTTTT.